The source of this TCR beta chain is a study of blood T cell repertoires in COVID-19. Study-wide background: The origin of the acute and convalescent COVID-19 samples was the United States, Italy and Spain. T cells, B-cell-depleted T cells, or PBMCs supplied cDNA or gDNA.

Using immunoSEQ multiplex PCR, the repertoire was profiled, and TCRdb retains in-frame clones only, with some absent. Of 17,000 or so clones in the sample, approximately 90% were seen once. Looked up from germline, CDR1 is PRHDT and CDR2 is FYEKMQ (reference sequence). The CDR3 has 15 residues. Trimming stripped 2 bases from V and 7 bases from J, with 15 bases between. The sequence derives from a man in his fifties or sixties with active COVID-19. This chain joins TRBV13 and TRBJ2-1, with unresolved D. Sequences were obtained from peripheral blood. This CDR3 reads CASSLLNRAVNEQFF. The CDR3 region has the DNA TGTGCCAGCAGCTTATTGAATCGTGCGGTGAATGAGCAGTTCTTC. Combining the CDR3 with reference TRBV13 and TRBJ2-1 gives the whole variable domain AAGVIQSPRHLIKEKRETATLKCYPIPRHDTVYWYQQGPGQDPQFLISFYEKMQSDKGSIPDRFSAQQFSDYHSELNMSSLELGDSALYFCASSLLNRAVNEQFFGPGTRLTVL.